This TCR beta chain came from a study of cytomegalovirus exposure and HLA in healthy donors. 60 Vbeta and 13 Jbeta primers were used in PCR. The data were produced by immunoSEQ multiplex PCR, yet TCRdb's version contains in-frame clones alone and is incomplete. The sample has approximately 150,000 clones, about 75% seen once. Comment on this clone: Its antigen is unknown.

V gave up 0 bases and J gave up 2 bases, with 8 bases separating them. The germline V gene encodes CDR1 SEHNR and CDR2 FQNEAQ (reference sequence). The CDR3 contains 14 residues. Study-wide results and caveats: Cytomegalovirus association was assigned to about 150 TCR beta chains.

The clonotype comes from a man younger than 30 in good health and CMV-seropositive. Sequenced input: PBMCs. This rearrangement joins TRBV7-9 to TRBJ2-7; possible D gene TRBD1, 5 bases. The chain's CDR3 is CASSLAGQPYEQYF. The CDR3 DNA is TGTGCCAGCAGCTTAGCGGGGCAACCCTACGAGCAGTACTTC.